This T cell receptor (beta chain) was identified in a study of memory CD4+ T cells and cytomegalovirus serostatus. The sort gate was single viable CD3+CD4+CD8-CD45RO+ cells for memory CD4+ T cells. CMV serostatus came from serum IgG against pp150, pp28, p38, p52. Study conclusions and caveats: CD4+ memory repertoires contained about two fifths of the 164 reported CMV TCRbeta sequences. Median bootstrapped AUC for CMV status was about 0.96 originally, less than 0.92 US-trained.

The germline CDR1 and CDR2 sequences are SGDLS and YYNGEE. The CDR3 totals 14 residues. With 3 bases clipped from V and 2 bases from J, the junction kept 1 base outside the gene matches. Under the authors' procedure: After removing out-of-frame reads, 2,204,828 distinct TCRbeta sequences remained. Repertoires were generated with immunoSEQ multiplex PCR, while TCRdb's copy carries only in-frame clones and drops some. That table is the source of V, J and clone size, and D and trimming were worked out from the DNA. The table records about 96,000 clones, about four fifths of them present only once. For this clone: Its antigen is currently unknown.

The chain recombines TRBV9 with TRBJ1-2, with TRBD1 matching 10 bases. This TCR came from an adult in good health and CMV-seropositive. The sequencing input was memory CD4+ T cells from blood. The CDR3 spells CASSAGQGNYGYTF. The CDR3, as DNA: TGTGCCAGCAGCGCGGGACAGGGGAACTATGGCTACACCTTC.